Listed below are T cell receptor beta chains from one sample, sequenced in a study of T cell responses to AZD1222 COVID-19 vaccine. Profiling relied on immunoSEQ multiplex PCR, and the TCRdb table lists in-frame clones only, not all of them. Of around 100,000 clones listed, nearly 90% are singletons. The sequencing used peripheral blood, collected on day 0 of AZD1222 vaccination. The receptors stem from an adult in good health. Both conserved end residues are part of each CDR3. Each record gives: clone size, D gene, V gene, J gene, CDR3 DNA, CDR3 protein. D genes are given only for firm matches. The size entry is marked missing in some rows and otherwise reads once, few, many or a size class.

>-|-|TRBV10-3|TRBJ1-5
TGTGCCATCAGTGCGTCGGGACCCCAAAATCAGCCCCAGCATTTT
CAISASGPQNQPQHF
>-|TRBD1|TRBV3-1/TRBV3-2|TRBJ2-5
TGTGCCAGCAGCCAAGACCTTACAGGGGCCTCAGGAGAGACCCAGTACTTC
CASSQDLTGASGETQYF
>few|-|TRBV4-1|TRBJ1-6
TGCGCCAGCAGCCAAGCACAATTGGAACAGGGCCGTTCACCCCTCCACTTT
CASSQAQLEQGRSPLHF
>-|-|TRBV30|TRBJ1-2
TGTGCCTGGACCACTGGTGGCAGGGCCCATGGCTACACCTTC
CAWTTGGRAHGYTF
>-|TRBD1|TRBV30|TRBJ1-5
TGTGCCTGGAAGGGACAGGACTCTTATAGCAATCAGCCCCAGCATTTT
CAWKGQDSYSNQPQHF
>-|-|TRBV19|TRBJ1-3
TGTGCCAGTAGTGCAAGGTCGACCCCGGGGATCCCTGGAAACACCATATATTTT
CASSARSTPGIPGNTIYF
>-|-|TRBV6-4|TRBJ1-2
TGTGCCAGCAGCCCCCCAGACCAGGGGACTAACTATGGCTACACCTTC
CASSPPDQGTNYGYTF
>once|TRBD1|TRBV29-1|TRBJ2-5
TGCAGCGCCCTAGGACAGGGGGAGACCCAGTACTTC
CSALGQGETQYF
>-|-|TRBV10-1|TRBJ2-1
TGCGCCAGCAGACCCCTGAGGAGTAGCTCCTACAATGAGCAGTTCTTC
CASRPLRSSSYNEQFF
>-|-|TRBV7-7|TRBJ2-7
TGTGCTAGCAGCTTCTATAGGGGCGGTGGGTACTTC
CASSFYRGGGYF
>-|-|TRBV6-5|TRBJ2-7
TGTGCCAGCAGTTCGCCAAGCACCTTCTACGAGCAGTACTTC
CASSSPSTFYEQYF
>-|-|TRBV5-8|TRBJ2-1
TGTGCCAGCAGCTTGGGTTGGGGCCTCTACAATGAGCAGTTCTTC
CASSLGWGLYNEQFF
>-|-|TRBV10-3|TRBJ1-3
TGTGCCATCGGATTGAGCTCTGGAAACACCATATATTTT
CAIGLSSGNTIYF
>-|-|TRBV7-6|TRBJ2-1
TGTGCCAGCAGCTTAGGTCCAGGGAGCTCCTACAATGAGCAGTTCTTC
CASSLGPGSSYNEQFF
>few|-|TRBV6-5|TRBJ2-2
TGTGCCAGCAGTTACAGCAGGGTTTTGGGGACCGGGGAGCTGTTTTTT
CASSYSRVLGTGELFF
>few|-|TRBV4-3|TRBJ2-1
TGCGCCAGCAGCCAAGAAGATGGCGGAGGTGAGCAGTTCTTC
CASSQEDGGGEQFF
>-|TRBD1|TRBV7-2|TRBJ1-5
TGTGCCAGCAGCGTGACAGGGGTCAATCAGCCCCAGCATTTT
CASSVTGVNQPQHF
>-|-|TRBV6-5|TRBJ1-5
TGTGCCAGCACCGGGGAGGCGGCTCAGCCCCAGCATTTT
CASTGEAAQPQHF
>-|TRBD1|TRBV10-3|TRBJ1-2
TGTGCCATCAGTGACCTCCTACAGGGGGCTCAGGGCTACACCTTC
CAISDLLQGAQGYTF
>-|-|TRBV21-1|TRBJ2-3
TGTGCCAGCAGCACTTTGGGCGTGGGGGCAGATACGCAGTATTTT
CASSTLGVGADTQYF
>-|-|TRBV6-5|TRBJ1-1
TGTGCCAGCATCCCGATTCCGGGGAGCACTGAAGCTTTCTTT
CASIPIPGSTEAFF
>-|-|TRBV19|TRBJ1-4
TGTGCCAGTCTACCTCCCCGGCCTAATGAAAAACTGTTTTTT
CASLPPRPNEKLFF
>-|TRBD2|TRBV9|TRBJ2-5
TGTGCCAGCAGCGTAGGGAATAGCGGGGGGTTGGAGACCCAGTACTTC
CASSVGNSGGLETQYF
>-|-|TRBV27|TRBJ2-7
TGTGCCAGCAGTTCGTGGTCGGGACTGACCTACGAGCAGTACTTC
CASSSWSGLTYEQYF
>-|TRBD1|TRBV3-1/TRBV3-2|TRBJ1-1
TGTGCCAGCAGCCAAGAAGTGGGACAGGCTTTCTTT
CASSQEVGQAFF
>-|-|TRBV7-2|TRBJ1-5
TGTGCCAGCAGCTTAGTCATGGGTCCGGGACAGCCCCAGCATTTT
CASSLVMGPGQPQHF
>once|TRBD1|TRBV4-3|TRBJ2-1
TGCGCCAGCAGCCAAGAGGAACAGGGGAGAGTGCAGTTCTTC
CASSQEEQGRVQFF
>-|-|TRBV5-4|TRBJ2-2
TGTGCCAGCAGCCCCCCTCGGGGCGCGGGCACCGGGGAGCTGTTTTTT
CASSPPRGAGTGELFF
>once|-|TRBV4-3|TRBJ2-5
TGCGCCAGCAGCCAAGATACCGGGGCGCCAGGGACCCAGTACTTC
CASSQDTGAPGTQYF
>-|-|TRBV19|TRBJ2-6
TGTGCCAGTATTGGGACCGTGGGGGAACCTGGGGCCAACGTCCTGACTTTC
CASIGTVGEPGANVLTF
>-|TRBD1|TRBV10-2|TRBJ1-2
TGCGCCAGCAGTGGGACACAGGGGGCGTGGGGCTACACCTTC
CASSGTQGAWGYTF
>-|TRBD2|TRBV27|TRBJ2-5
TGTGCCAGCAGTTTATGGGGCGGGGGGGCCGCAGAGACCCAGTACTTC
CASSLWGGGAAETQYF
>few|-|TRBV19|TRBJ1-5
TGTGCCAGTAGCTCTATAGACGGGGAGAATCAGCCCCAGCATTTT
CASSSIDGENQPQHF
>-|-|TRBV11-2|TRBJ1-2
TGTGCCAGCAGCACCCAACAGGGTAACTATGGCTACACCTTC
CASSTQQGNYGYTF
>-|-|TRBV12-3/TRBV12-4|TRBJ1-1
TGTGCCAGCAGCCCTAACTTAAGCACTGAAGCTTTCTTT
CASSPNLSTEAFF
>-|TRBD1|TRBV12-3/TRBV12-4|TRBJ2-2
TGTGCCAGCAGAACAGGGGACACCGGGGAGCTGTTTTTT
CASRTGDTGELFF
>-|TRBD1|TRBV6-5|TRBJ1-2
TGTGCCAGCAGTTACCACAATACCGGGACAGACGGCTACACCTTC
CASSYHNTGTDGYTF
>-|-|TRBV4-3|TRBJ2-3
TGCGCCAGCAGCCCCCAAGAGGGAGGCACAGATACGCAGTATTTT
CASSPQEGGTDTQYF
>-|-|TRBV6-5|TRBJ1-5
TGTGCCAGCAGTTTGAGAGGGTATCAGCCCCAGCATTTT
CASSLRGYQPQHF
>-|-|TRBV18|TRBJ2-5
TGTGCCAGCTCACCTATTTTCGGGGCCTCCCAAGAGACCCAGTACTTC
CASSPIFGASQETQYF
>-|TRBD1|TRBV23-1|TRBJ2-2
TGCGCCAGCAGGATAGAGATTCCGACAGGGGCTGGCACCGGGGAGCTGTTTTTT
CASRIEIPTGAGTGELFF
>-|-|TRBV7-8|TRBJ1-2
TGTGCCAGCAGCTTATCAGGCAGAGAATATGGCTACACCTTC
CASSLSGREYGYTF
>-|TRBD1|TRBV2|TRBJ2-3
TGTGCCAGCGGACGGGACAGGGTATCAGATACGCAGTATTTT
CASGRDRVSDTQYF
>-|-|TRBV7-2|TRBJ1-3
TGTGCCAGCAGCTTGACAGGCCTCTCTGGAAACACCATATATTTT
CASSLTGLSGNTIYF
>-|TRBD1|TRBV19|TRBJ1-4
TGTGCCAGTAGTATAGAACCGGGACAGAGGAATGGAAGGATCGAAAAACTGTTTTTT
CASSIEPGQRNGRIEKLFF
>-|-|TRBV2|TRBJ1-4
TGTGCCAGCAGGCCACAGGGAGACGGGGAAAAACTGTTTTTT
CASRPQGDGEKLFF